This T cell receptor (beta chain) was sequenced during a study of T cells after yellow fever vaccination. Study-level background: Low-cell-number fractions were prepared with SMART-Seq v4 Ultra Low Input.

General observations from the study: The study re-detected most primary-vaccination clones after the booster (96% CD4, 88% CD8). Clonotypes shared by both compartments, CD4 and CD8, made up a small share.

This clonotype has more than one count but fewer than ten. Its antigen is not identified. Per germline, CDR1 SGHTA and CDR2 FQGNSA. The CDR3 runs 14 residues. V lost 2 bases to trimming and J lost 7 bases, with 15 bases between them. Each CDR3 protein gets one entry after TCRdb re-called the 5' RACE reads with MiXCR. The top ten clones hold about 15% of a sample with around 350,000 distinct CDR3 sequences, 6.2% of them seen once. The chain is built from TRBV7-2 and TRBJ2-7; tentative D call: TRBD1 (6 bases). The sample here was PBMCs, taken 5 days after the yellow fever booster vaccination. This TCR came from a man aged 25-45 years who received the YFV17D yellow fever vaccine. CDR3 residues: CASSLRYPRGEQYF. The DNA for the CDR3 is TGTGCCAGCAGCTTAAGGTACCCGAGGGGGGAGCAGTACTTC. The whole variable domain, remainder taken from reference TRBV7-2 and TRBJ2-7, is GAGVSQSPSNKVTEKGKDVELRCDPISGHTALYWYRQSLGQGLEFLIYFQGNSAPDKSGLPSDRFSAERTGGSVSTLTIQRTQQEDSAVYLCASSLRYPRGEQYFGPGTRLTVT.